Following are 11 T cell receptor beta chains from one sample sequenced in a study of blood T cells in healthy people across ages. With a J-beta primer mix and a sample-barcoded 5' primer, a second PCR ran about 7 to 11 cycles. Each CDR3 protein gets one entry after TCRdb re-called the 5' RACE reads with MiXCR. Of almost 550,000 distinct CDR3 sequences listed, about 25% are singletons. These same records also appear under a second study, on T cells of mothers and their children.

Sequences were obtained from blood. The receptors shown here come from a boy aged 10-17 years in good health.

This clonotype was detected a few times. The chain joins TRBV7-2 to TRBJ1-5, with D possibly TRBD1 on 6 matching bases. Germline CDR1 and CDR2: SGHTA and FQGNSA. V lost 4 bases and J lost 9, with 19 bases in between. CDR3 length: 15 amino acids. CDR3 region: CASSSVHRAMGPQHF. The DNA of the CDR3 is TGTGCCAGCAGCTCGGTACACAGGGCAATGGGGCCCCAGCATTTT.

This clonotype turned up a few times. The V and J genes are TRBV4-3 and TRBJ2-3, with TRBD2 matching 13 bases. The CDR3 covers 17 residues. Trimming at V came to 0 bases and at J to 4 bases, leaving 4 bases not matched to a gene. Germline values: CDR1 LGHNA, CDR2 YSLEER. The CDR3 bases are TGCGCCAGCAGCCAAGAACCGGGACTAGCGGGATCAGATACGCAGTATTTT. Its protein is CASSQEPGLAGSDTQYF.

This rearrangement joins TRBV3-1 to TRBJ1-2; TRBD1 matches at 10 bases. This CDR3 comprises 15 residues. Germline trimming cut 4 bases from V and 6 bases from J; bases unmatched to any gene: 8. Germline V lookup: CDR1 LGHDT, CDR2 YNNKEL (reference sequence). The CDR3 DNA follows: TGTGCCAGCAGCCGGGACAGGGGCTTCAGTGATGGCTACACCTTC. It is translated as CASSRDRGFSDGYTF.

The J gene is TRBJ1-2, the V gene TRBV12-3 or TRBV12-4; no firm D call. CDR3 length: 9 residues. Trimming cost V 3 bases and J 14 bases, with 7 bases left between them. This CDR3 is CASSFPWTF. The CDR3 region has the DNA TGTGCCAGCAGTTTCCCTTGGACCTTC.

The genes are TRBV15 and TRBJ1-1; possibly TRBD1 for D (5 bases). Germline-derived CDR1 and CDR2 are LNHNV and YYDKDF (reference sequence). CDR3 length: 12 amino acids. V lost 4 bases and J 11 bases, leaving 14 bases between the germline ends. The CDR3 here is CATSTVGGAAFF. The CDR3 coding sequence is TGTGCCACCAGCACCGTTGGGGGTGCGGCTTTCTTT.

This clonotype has ten or more counts. The genes are TRBV20-1 and TRBJ2-5; weak D call: TRBD2 (5 bases). Germline V gives CDR1 DFQATT, CDR2 SNEGSKA (reference sequence). Trimming removed 6 bases from V and 5 bases from J, with 10 bases in between. The CDR3 is 11 amino acids. DNA for the CDR3: TGCAGTGCCCTAGCCCCGGAGACCCAGTACTTC. This translates into CSALAPETQYF.

As for this clonotype: At one boundary the junction diverges from the germline segment, which might be a read error. V is TRBV20-1 and J is TRBJ2-1, with unresolved D. This CDR3 comprises 12 residues. The V gene's germline CDR1 is DFQATT and CDR2 SNEGSKA (reference sequence). The CDR3 region has the DNA TGCAGTGCTCCACGTGCCGAGAATGAGCAGTCCTTC. This codes for CSAPRAENEQSF.

This sequence joins TRBV7-8 and TRBJ1-3; D remains unclear. The V gene's germline CDR1 is SGHVS and CDR2 FQNEAQ. V was cut by 10 bases and J by 2 bases, with 24 bases left in between. The length of the CDR3 is 17 residues. The CDR3 DNA reads as TGTGCCATCGCGCCACCAAGCGAGGGAGCTCCTGGAAACACCATATATTTT. As protein: CAIAPPSEGAPGNTIYF.

The CDR3 bases are TGTGCCAGCAGTCCAAGACAGGCCCGAACGGCCAACGTCCTGACTTTC. This translates into CASSPRQARTANVLTF. This chain links TRBV27 with TRBJ2-6; tentative D call: TRBD1 (6 bases). The CDR3 is made up of 16 amino acids. Germline values: CDR1 MNHEY, CDR2 SMNVEV (reference sequence). V was cut by 5 bases and J by 6 bases, with 17 bases left in between.

To note about this clonotype: Since a much larger clone is just one base distant, this may be a read error. The CDR3 carries no conserved terminal phenylalanine or tryptophan, so it likely arises from a read error. This chain connects TRBV29-1 to TRBJ1-1; 9 bases are a match to TRBD1. Per germline, CDR1 SQVTM and CDR2 ANQGSEA. The junction had 9 bases not matched to a gene; V was cut back by 7 bases and J by 6 bases. The CDR3 runs to 13 residues. The CDR3 sequence is CSARTGEGAEAFL. CDR3 DNA: TGCAGCGCCCGGACAGGGGAAGGGGCTGAAGCTTTCCTT.

V gene TRBV3-1 combines with J gene TRBJ1-2, with unresolved D. CDR1 and CDR2 (germline): LGHDT, YNNKEL (reference sequence). CDR3 length: 12 residues. V lost 2 bases, J lost 3 bases, and 4 bases lay in between. Here the CDR3 DNA reads TGTGCCAGCAGCCAACCCGACTATGGCTACACCTTC. This gives the protein CASSQPDYGYTF.